This passage covers 28 T cell receptor beta chains from one sample sequenced in a study of beta chain features in type 1 diabetes. Study-level results: TCRB CDR3s were moderately but significantly shorter in Type 1 diabetes patients in all four CD4+ subsets.

No antigens are known for them. Expressed TCRB transcripts were sequenced, since all the RNA that had been isolated was reverse transcribed. TCRdb's table, derived via immunoSEQ multiplex PCR, lists solely in-frame clones and lacks some. The sample has about 740,000 clones, around an eighth seen once. Sequencing used naive CD4+ T cells from blood. These receptors came from a young man with type 1 diabetes.

The chain combines TRBV10-3 with TRBJ2-1, with D perhaps TRBD2 (5 bases). Germline V gives CDR1 ENHRY, CDR2 SYGVKD. Between the trimmed V and J ends, which lost 4 bases and 4 bases, there was a span of 14 bases. The CDR3 runs to 15 residues. The CDR3 region is CAISGGSGGYNEQFF. The DNA of the CDR3 is TGTGCCATCAGTGGAGGGTCGGGCGGATACAATGAGCAGTTCTTC.

This clone was seen more than once but under ten times. The V call is TRBV28, the J call TRBJ2-2, with D perhaps TRBD1 or TRBD2 (6 bases each). Germline V gene lookup returns CDR1 MDHEN and CDR2 SYDVKM. The CDR3 spans 15 residues. Deletions cut 8 bases from V and 5 bases from J, with 18 bases between. CDR3 sequence reads: CASGIQGRDTGELFF. The CDR3 DNA is TGTGCCAGCGGGATCCAGGGGCGGGATACCGGGGAGCTGTTTTTT.

This clone was observed a handful of times. V and J are TRBV29-1 and TRBJ1-1; D gene unclear. The V end lost 1 base, the J end lost 1 base, and 7 bases lay between the germline ends. Germline V gene sequence: CDR1 SQVTM, CDR2 ANQGSEA. This CDR3 has 13 amino acids. The chain's CDR3 is CSVEGLTNTEAFF. The CDR3 bases are TGCAGCGTTGAAGGTCTGACGAACACTGAAGCTTTCTTT.

The V gene is TRBV6-5, the J gene TRBJ1-4, with D possibly TRBD1 on 5 matching bases. This CDR3 contains 15 residues. Trimming left V 2 bases short and J 10 bases short, with 17 bases between. CDR1 MNHEY and CDR2 SVGAGI come from the germline V gene. The CDR3 sequence: CASSYRGESYGKLFF. CDR3 nucleotides: TGTGCCAGCAGTTACCGGGGGGAATCCTACGGAAAACTGTTTTTT.

The J gene is TRBJ1-1, the V gene TRBV14; D unclear. CDR3 size: 15 residues. Germline V lookup: CDR1 SGHDN, CDR2 FVKESK. V lost 4 bases to trimming and J lost 1 base, with 13 bases between them. Here the CDR3 reads CASSPLTDPNTEAFF. Written as DNA, the CDR3 is TGTGCCAGCAGCCCACTCACTGACCCGAACACTGAAGCTTTCTTT. Together with reference TRBV14 and TRBJ1-1, the CDR3 gives the full variable domain: EAGVTQFPSHSVIEKGQTVTLRCDPISGHDNLYWYRRVMGKEIKFLLHFVKESKQDESGMPNNRFLAERTGGTYSTLKVQPAELEDSGVYFCASSPLTDPNTEAFFGQGTRLTVV.

This rearrangement joins TRBV28 to TRBJ1-1, with 9 bases lining up with TRBD1. The CDR3 is 15 residues long. V shed 5 bases, J shed 3 bases, and the junction held 7 bases outside the gene matches. Looked up from germline, CDR1 is MDHEN and CDR2 is SYDVKM. The chain's CDR3 is CASSTPGQGYTEAFF. In DNA form, the CDR3 reads TGTGCCAGCAGTACTCCGGGACAGGGCTACACTGAAGCTTTCTTT.

This clone was seen more than once but under ten times. The rearrangement joins TRBV7-2 to TRBJ1-2, with TRBD1 identical over 11 bases. Trimming took 7 bases from V and 8 from J; bases not matched to a gene: 15. The CDR3 is made up of 16 amino acids. Germline lookup yields CDR1 SGHTA and CDR2 FQGNSA. Here the CDR3 reads CASTLIPGQGALGYTF. The CDR3 DNA reads TGTGCCAGCACCCTTATTCCCGGACAGGGGGCGCTGGGCTACACCTTC.

There are a few counts of this clone. The chain carries TRBV19 and TRBJ1-2; D not resolved. Germline loops: CDR1 LNHDA, CDR2 SQIVND (reference sequence). Trimming took 6 bases from V and 2 from J, leaving 16 bases between them. This CDR3 is built from 15 residues. As DNA, the CDR3 is TGTGCCAGTAGCCCGACCCTTGGTACAAACTATGGCTACACCTTC. Amino acid sequence: CASSPTLGTNYGYTF.

In its sample, this clone was seen a few times. This chain uses TRBV7-6 with TRBJ1-6, with D tentatively TRBD1 (5 bases). V shed 5 bases and J shed 10 bases, with 15 bases lying between them. This CDR3 comprises 14 residues. Looked up from germline, CDR1 is SGHVS and CDR2 is FNYEAQ. CDR3 residues: CASSPRGVRSPLHF. The CDR3 nucleotides are TGTGCCAGCAGCCCGCGGGGGGTACGGTCACCCCTCCACTTT.

This clone was counted only a few times. This sequence joins TRBV7-9 and TRBJ2-7, with D possibly matching TRBD2 (6 bases). This CDR3 is 14 amino acids long. Between the trimmed V and J ends, which lost 4 bases and 3 bases, there was a span of 13 bases. The germline V gene has CDR1 SEHNR and CDR2 FQNEAQ (reference sequence). CDR3 residues: CASSSLGSNYEQYF. CDR3 in DNA: TGTGCCAGCAGCTCCCTCGGGAGCAACTACGAGCAGTACTTC.

The chain has TRBV14 and TRBJ1-4; D not resolved. The CDR3 has 14 residues. Germline V CDR1 and CDR2: SGHDN, FVKESK. V was clipped by 0 bases and J by 8 bases, with 10 bases between them. The CDR3 loop reads CASSQDVRSEKLFF. In DNA, the CDR3 is TGTGCCAGCAGCCAAGACGTCAGGAGCGAAAAACTGTTTTTT. Filled out from reference TRBV14 and TRBJ1-4, the complete variable domain reads EAGVTQFPSHSVIEKGQTVTLRCDPISGHDNLYWYRRVMGKEIKFLLHFVKESKQDESGMPNNRFLAERTGGTYSTLKVQPAELEDSGVYFCASSQDVRSEKLFFGSGTQLSVL.

The CDR3: CSARDGDRGFF. The CDR3 coding sequence is TGCAGTGCTAGAGACGGGGACAGGGGGTTCTTC. This chain uses TRBV20-1 with TRBJ2-1; 10 bases match TRBD1. Germline values: CDR1 DFQATT, CDR2 SNEGSKA (reference sequence). V shed 0 bases and J 15 bases; nucleotides not matched to a gene: 2. The CDR3 is made up of 11 amino acids.

The genes are TRBV14 and TRBJ2-1; unclear D gene. V was clipped by 8 bases and J by 4 bases, with 21 bases between them. The CDR3 is 16 residues long. Germline CDR1 is SGHDN and CDR2 is FVKESK. This CDR3 reads CASRPSGGIMYNEQFF. The CDR3 DNA reads TGTGCCAGCCGACCCTCCGGCGGTATCATGTACAATGAGCAGTTCTTC.

There are a few counts of this clone. The genes are TRBV6-5 and TRBJ1-4, with D uncertain. Germline assignment: CDR1 MNHEY and CDR2 SVGAGI. The CDR3 covers 13 residues. The ends were cut back, 5 bases at V and 8 bases at J, with 12 bases in the middle. CDR3 residues: CASSPREAEKLFF. The CDR3 DNA reads as TGTGCCAGCAGTCCTAGAGAGGCGGAAAAACTGTTTTTT.

J is TRBJ1-2 and V is TRBV4-1, with TRBD1 identical over 8 bases. Germline assignment: CDR1 MGHRA and CDR2 YSYEKL. The CDR3 is 13 amino acids. V lost 4 bases and J lost 7; bases outside the gene matches: 5. CDR3 bases: TGCGCCAGCAGCCCGGACAGGGCTGGTGGCTACACCTTC. Translation gives CASSPDRAGGYTF.

The rearrangement uses TRBV7-9 and TRBJ2-1, with TRBD2 matching over 10 bases. In germline, CDR1 is SEHNR, CDR2 FQNEAQ (reference sequence). The CDR3 runs to 17 residues. The ends lost 1 base at V and 7 bases at J; junction bases unmatched: 10. The CDR3 DNA sequence: TGTGCCAGCAGCTTAGTGTTCACTAGCGGGGTTCGGAATGAGCAGTTCTTC. Protein product: CASSLVFTSGVRNEQFF.

In this sample, this clone turned up a few times. The chain has TRBV6-6 and TRBJ1-1, with D possibly TRBD1 on 6 matching bases. The germline gives CDR1 MNHNY, CDR2 SVGAGI (reference sequence). Trimming cost V 7 bases and J 1 base, with 13 bases left between them. This CDR3 spans 14 amino acids. The CDR3 DNA reads TGTGCCAGCATTCCTGGGGGACAGAACACTGAAGCTTTCTTT. It codes for CASIPGGQNTEAFF.

The gene calls are TRBV7-8 and TRBJ2-7, with 10 bases that match TRBD2. This CDR3 contains 15 residues. Germline V lookup: CDR1 SGHVS, CDR2 FQNEAQ. The V segment lost 3 bases and the J segment 5 bases; nucleotides outside the gene matches: 7. Here the CDR3 reads CASSFTAGGHDEQYF. The CDR3, as DNA: TGTGCCAGCAGCTTCACAGCGGGGGGGCACGACGAGCAGTACTTC.

The CDR3 reads CASSLDGRDRGYTF. The DNA for the CDR3 is TGCGCCAGCAGCTTGGACGGGCGCGATCGTGGCTACACCTTC. The chain recombines TRBV5-1 with TRBJ1-2; no firm D call. V lost 0 bases and J 7 bases, leaving 13 bases between the germline ends. The CDR3 runs to 14 residues. Germline CDR1 reads SGHRS; CDR2 reads YFSETQ. The full variable domain, rest sourced from reference TRBV5-1 and TRBJ1-2, is KAGVTQTPRYLIKTRGQQVTLSCSPISGHRSVSWYQQTPGQGLQFLFEYFSETQRNKGNFPGRFSGRQFSNSRSEMNVSTLELGDSALYLCASSLDGRDRGYTFGSGTRLTVV.

CDR3 amino acids: CATSREGRSAEAFF. For the CDR3, the DNA is TGTGCCACCAGCAGAGAAGGGAGGAGTGCTGAAGCTTTCTTT. The chain has TRBV15 and TRBJ1-1; D not certain. The germline V gene encodes CDR1 LNHNV and CDR2 YYDKDF (reference sequence). The germline V and J ends were trimmed by 0 bases and 6 bases, with 11 bases remaining between them. The CDR3 loop spans 14 amino acids.

V is TRBV2 and J is TRBJ2-7; D ambiguous. V dropped 7 bases and J dropped 3 bases, with 7 bases sitting between them. CDR1 is SNHLY, CDR2 FYNNEI, per germline. This CDR3 has 11 residues. The CDR3 is CASTVNYEQYF. CDR3 bases: TGTGCCAGCACCGTCAACTACGAGCAGTACTTC.

This clone was detected only a few times. This chain joins TRBV19 and TRBJ1-5, with TRBD1 as a possible D gene (5 bases). V was trimmed by 7 bases and J by 2 bases, leaving 15 bases between them. Germline V gives CDR1 LNHDA, CDR2 SQIVND (reference sequence). This CDR3 has 15 amino acids. In DNA form, the CDR3 reads TGTGCCAGTACCCTGGGGGTTGGGGGCAATCAGCCCCAGCATTTT. Its protein is CASTLGVGGNQPQHF.

In this sample, this clone turned up a few times. This chain joins TRBV29-1 and TRBJ1-2; maybe TRBD1 (5 bases). This CDR3 has 11 residues. V lost 8 bases, J lost 2 bases, and 9 bases lay in between. CDR1 is SQVTM and CDR2 is ANQGSEA in the germline V gene. CDR3 DNA: TGCAGCATGAGACAGAACTATGGCTACACCTTC. As protein: CSMRQNYGYTF.

In the case of this clone: This specimen includes other DNA sequences encoding the same CDR3. The gene calls are TRBV28 and TRBJ2-3; unclear D gene. The CDR3 runs to 11 residues. Trimming shortened V by 3 bases and J by 3 bases, and 1 base separated the two germline ends. The V gene's germline CDR1 is MDHEN and CDR2 SYDVKM. CDR3 nucleotide sequence: TGTGCCAGCAGTTTGACAGATACGCAGTATTTT. As protein: CASSLTDTQYF. Full variable domain (outside the CDR3, taken from reference TRBV28 and TRBJ2-3): DVKVTQSSRYLVKRTGEKVFLECVQDMDHENMFWYRQDPGLGLRLIYFSYDVKMKEKGDIPEGYSVSREKKERFSLILESASTNQTSMYLCASSLTDTQYFGPGTRLTVL.

CDR3 nucleotides: TGTGCCATCAGCGGTACCGGACACCCCACAGGGGTAGGCCCTAACACCGGGGAGCTGTTTTTT. It encodes CAISGTGHPTGVGPNTGELFF. The chain is built from TRBV10-3 and TRBJ2-2; 7 bases align to TRBD1. The CDR3 runs to 21 residues. Germline V gene lookup returns CDR1 ENHRY and CDR2 SYGVKD. Unmatched junction bases numbered 24, after V lost 6 bases and J lost 2 bases.

The chain uses TRBV27 and TRBJ1-4; D is uncertain. With 5 bases removed from V and 7 bases from J, the gap between germline ends came to 5 bases. The CDR3 is made up of 11 amino acids. Germline V gene data show CDR1 as MNHEY and CDR2 as SMNVEV (reference sequence). The CDR3 bases are TGTGCCAGCAGTCCGGGTGAAAAACTGTTTTTT. As protein: CASSPGEKLFF.

This clone was found a few times. The J gene is TRBJ2-7, the V gene TRBV5-1; D remains unclear. The CDR3 is 17 residues long. With 2 bases removed from V and 0 bases from J, the gap between germline ends came to 18 bases. From germline, CDR1 is SGHRS and CDR2 YFSETQ. Here the CDR3 DNA reads TGCGCCAGCAGCTTCACCCCGACCGCTGAGTTCTCCTACGAGCAGTACTTC. The encoded protein is CASSFTPTAEFSYEQYF.

The sample holds a few counts of this clone. The gene calls are TRBV4-1 and TRBJ1-1; no clear D. Germline assignment: CDR1 MGHRA and CDR2 YSYEKL. This CDR3 spans 14 amino acids. Trimming cost V 1 base and J 4 bases, with 10 bases left between them. The chain's CDR3 is CASSQGRRFTEAFF. The CDR3 nucleotides are TGCGCCAGCAGCCAAGGAAGGAGATTCACTGAAGCTTTCTTT.